Described below is a single TCR beta chain sequence and its context. Its antigen is undetermined. V gave up 5 bases and J gave up 6 bases, with 7 bases separating them. The CDR3 is made up of 12 amino acids. Germline assignment: CDR1 SEHNR and CDR2 FQNEAQ (reference sequence). 13 Jbeta primers and 60 Vbeta primers were used for the PCR. Repertoires were generated with immunoSEQ multiplex PCR, while TCRdb's copy carries only in-frame clones and drops some. Found here are around 62,000 clones, roughly 78% of them singletons; the top ten hold approximately 9.9%. This sample was included in a study of cytomegalovirus exposure and HLA in healthy donors. General study results and limits: What was likely a sequencing artifact was a cluster of highly shared sequence variants.

The chain is built from TRBV7-9 and TRBJ2-2, with D perhaps TRBD2 (5 bases). This clonotype originated in a middle-aged man in good health and CMV-seronegative. The sequenced sample was PBMCs. This CDR3 is CASSQRAGELFF. Here the CDR3 DNA reads TGTGCCAGCAGCCAGAGGGCCGGGGAGCTGTTTTTT.